The entry that follows covers one T cell receptor (beta chain) sequence. This entry comes from a study of T cell changes during pregnancy in multiple sclerosis. CDR3 size: 15 residues. Germline CDR1 reads MNHEY; CDR2 reads SVGAGI. V was pared by 2 bases and J by 5 bases, with 5 bases of the junction left unmatched. Assay: immunoSEQ multiplex PCR; the TCRdb copy retains only in-frame clones and omits some. Among about 110,000 clones listed, 91% were seen once. The rearrangement links TRBV6-5 to TRBJ2-2; 7 bases map to TRBD2. The source was peripheral blood, collected before pregnancy. The clonotype comes from a female donor with multiple sclerosis, enrolled in a pregnancy study. For the CDR3, the DNA is TGTGCCAGCAGTTACAGCGGGACTCGGACCGGGGAGCTGTTTTTT. Translation gives CASSYSGTRTGELFF.